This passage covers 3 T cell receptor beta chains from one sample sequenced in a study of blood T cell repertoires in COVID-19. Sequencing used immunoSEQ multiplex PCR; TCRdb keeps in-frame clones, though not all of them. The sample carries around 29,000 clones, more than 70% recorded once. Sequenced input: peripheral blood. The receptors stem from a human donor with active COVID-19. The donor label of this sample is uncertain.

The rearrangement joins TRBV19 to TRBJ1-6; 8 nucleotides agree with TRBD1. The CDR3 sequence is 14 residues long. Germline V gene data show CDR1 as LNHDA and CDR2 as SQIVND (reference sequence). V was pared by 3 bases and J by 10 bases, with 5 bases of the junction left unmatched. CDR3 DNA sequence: TGTGCCAGTAGTATGCGCAGGGGGCCCTCACCCCTCCACTTT. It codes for CASSMRRGPSPLHF.

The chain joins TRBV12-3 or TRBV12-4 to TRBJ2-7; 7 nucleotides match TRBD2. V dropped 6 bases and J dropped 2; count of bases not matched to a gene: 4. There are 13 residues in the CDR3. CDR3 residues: CASRGGSAYEQYF. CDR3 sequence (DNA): TGTGCCAGCAGAGGCGGGAGTGCCTACGAGCAGTACTTC.

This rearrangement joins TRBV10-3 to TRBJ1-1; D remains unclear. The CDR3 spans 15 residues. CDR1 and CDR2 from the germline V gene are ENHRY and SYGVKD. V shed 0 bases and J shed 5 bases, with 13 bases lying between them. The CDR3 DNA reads TGTGCCATCAGTGAGTCAGGGCGCCGGAGGACTGAAGCTTTCTTT. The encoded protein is CAISESGRRRTEAFF.